What follows are 4 T cell receptor beta chains derived from one specimen sequenced in a study of Ad26.COV2.S vaccination and SARS-CoV-2 variants. Only in-frame clones appear in the TCRdb table, and some are missing; sequencing was by immunoSEQ multiplex PCR. In the table there are around 250,000 clones, roughly nine tenths of which are singletons. The sample's treatment: around 19 received Ad26.COV2.S at low or high dose, single or two shots; about five received placebo; per-sample allocation not given. The investigators took samples on day 63 after the first vaccine or placebo injection. The sequencing here drew on peripheral blood, taken in a trial of Ad26.COV2.S vaccine versus placebo. All receptors derive from a person aged 18-65 years who received the Ad26.COV2.S COVID-19 vaccine or a placebo.

The J gene is TRBJ2-5, the V gene TRBV7-3, with D unresolved. The CDR3 is 17 residues long. CDR1 SGHTA and CDR2 FQGTGA come from the germline V gene. V gave up 2 bases and J gave up 0 bases, with 16 bases separating them. As DNA, the CDR3 is TGTGCCAGCAGCTTACTTTTTTCCAGACTTAACCAAGAGACCCAGTACTTC. The encoded protein is CASSLLFSRLNQETQYF. The full variable domain, in which reference TRBV7-3 and TRBJ2-5 provide the parts outside the CDR3, is GAGVSQTPSNKVTEKGKYVELRCDPISGHTALYWYRQSLGQGPEFLIYFQGTGAADDSGLPNDRFFAVRPEGSVSTLKIQRTERGDSAVYLCASSLLFSRLNQETQYFGPGTRLLVL.

The rearrangement joins TRBV11-3 to TRBJ2-1; D remains unclear. V dropped 1 base and J dropped 9 bases, with 10 bases sitting between them. The CDR3 extends over 13 amino acids. Germline assignment: CDR1 SGHNT and CDR2 YENEEA. Here the CDR3 DNA reads TGTGCCAGCAGCTTAGGGGCGCTGGGTGAGCAGTTCTTC. This encodes CASSLGALGEQFF.

The chain is built from TRBV24-1 and TRBJ2-1; 8 bases fit TRBD2. The germline V gene encodes CDR1 KGHDR and CDR2 SFDVKD. The V gene end was trimmed by 4 bases and the J gene end by 4 bases; junction bases not matched to a gene: 8. This CDR3 has 16 amino acids. This chain's CDR3 is CATSDNIAGMYNEQFF. The DNA of the CDR3 is TGTGCCACCAGTGACAATATAGCGGGGATGTACAATGAGCAGTTCTTC.

This clone has a single count. The V and J genes are TRBV20-1 and TRBJ2-4; D is ambiguous. This CDR3 is built from 11 residues. Germline V lookup: CDR1 DFQATT, CDR2 SNEGSKA (reference sequence). Trimming pared 7 bases from V and 7 bases from J, leaving 11 bases between. CDR3 residues: CSEQVGNIQYF. The CDR3 DNA follows: TGCAGTGAACAAGTGGGGAACATTCAGTACTTC.